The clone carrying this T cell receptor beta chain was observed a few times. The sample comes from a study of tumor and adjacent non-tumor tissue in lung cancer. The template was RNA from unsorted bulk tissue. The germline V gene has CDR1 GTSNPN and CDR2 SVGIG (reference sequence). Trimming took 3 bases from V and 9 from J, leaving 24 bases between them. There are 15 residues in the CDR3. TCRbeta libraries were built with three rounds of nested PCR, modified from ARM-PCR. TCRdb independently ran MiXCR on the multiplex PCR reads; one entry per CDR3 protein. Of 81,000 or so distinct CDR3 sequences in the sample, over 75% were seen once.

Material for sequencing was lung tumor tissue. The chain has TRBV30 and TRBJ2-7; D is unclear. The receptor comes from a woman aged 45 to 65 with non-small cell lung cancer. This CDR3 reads CAWRDGSRVLHGQYF. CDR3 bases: TGTGCCTGGAGGGACGGAAGTAGGGTTCTGCACGGGCAGTACTTC.